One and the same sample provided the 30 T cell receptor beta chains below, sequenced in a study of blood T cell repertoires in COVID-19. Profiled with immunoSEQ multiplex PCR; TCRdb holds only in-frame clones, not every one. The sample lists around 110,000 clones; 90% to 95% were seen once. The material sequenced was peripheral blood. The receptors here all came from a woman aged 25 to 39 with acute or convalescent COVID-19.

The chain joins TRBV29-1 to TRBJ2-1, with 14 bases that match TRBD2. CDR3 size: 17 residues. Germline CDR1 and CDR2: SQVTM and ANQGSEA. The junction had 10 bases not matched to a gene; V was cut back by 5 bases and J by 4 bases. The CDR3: CSVSPLRTSGRYNEQFF. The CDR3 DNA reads TGCAGCGTTTCACCCTTGCGGACTAGCGGGAGGTACAATGAGCAGTTCTTC.

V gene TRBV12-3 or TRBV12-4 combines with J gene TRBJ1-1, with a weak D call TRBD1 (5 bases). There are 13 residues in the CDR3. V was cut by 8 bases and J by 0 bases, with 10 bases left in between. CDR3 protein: CASRGYMNTEAFF. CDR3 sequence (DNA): TGTGCCAGCCGGGGGTATATGAACACTGAAGCTTTCTTT.

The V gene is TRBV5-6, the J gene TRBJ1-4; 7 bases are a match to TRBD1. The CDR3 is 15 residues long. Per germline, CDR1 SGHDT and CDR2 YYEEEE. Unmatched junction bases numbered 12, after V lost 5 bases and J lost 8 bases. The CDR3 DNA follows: TGTGCCAGCAGTCGGGGAAGGGGGCTAGAGGAAAAACTGTTTTTT. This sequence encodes CASSRGRGLEEKLFF.

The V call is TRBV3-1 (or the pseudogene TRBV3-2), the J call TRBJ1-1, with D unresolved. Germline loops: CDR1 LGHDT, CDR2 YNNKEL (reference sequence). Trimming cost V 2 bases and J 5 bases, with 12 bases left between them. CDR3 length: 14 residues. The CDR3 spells CASSQLTAGTEAFF. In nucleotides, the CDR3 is TGTGCCAGCAGCCAACTAACAGCGGGGACTGAAGCTTTCTTT.

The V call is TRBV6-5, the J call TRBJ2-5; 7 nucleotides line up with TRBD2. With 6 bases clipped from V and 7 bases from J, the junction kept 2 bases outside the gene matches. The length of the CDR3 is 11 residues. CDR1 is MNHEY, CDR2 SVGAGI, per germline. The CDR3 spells CASRQRGTQYF. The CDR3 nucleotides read TGTGCCAGCAGGCAGCGGGGGACCCAGTACTTC.

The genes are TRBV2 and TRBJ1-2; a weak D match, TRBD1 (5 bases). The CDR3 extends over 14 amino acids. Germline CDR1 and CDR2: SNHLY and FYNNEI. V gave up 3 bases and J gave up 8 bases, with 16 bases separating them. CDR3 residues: CASSEGPRPRGYTF. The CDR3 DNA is TGTGCCAGCAGTGAGGGGCCTCGGCCTAGGGGCTACACCTTC. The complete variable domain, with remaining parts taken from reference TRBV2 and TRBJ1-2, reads EPEVTQTPSHQVTQMGQEVILRCVPISNHLYFYWYRQILGQKVEFLVSFYNNEISEKSEIFDDQFSVERPDGSNFTLKIRSTKLEDSAMYFCASSEGPRPRGYTFGSGTRLTVV.

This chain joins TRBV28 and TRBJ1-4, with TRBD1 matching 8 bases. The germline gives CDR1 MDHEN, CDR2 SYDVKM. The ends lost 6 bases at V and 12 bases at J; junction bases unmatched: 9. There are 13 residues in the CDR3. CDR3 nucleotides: TGTGCCAGCAGAAGACAGGGGAATATCCAACTGTTTTTT. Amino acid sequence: CASRRQGNIQLFF.

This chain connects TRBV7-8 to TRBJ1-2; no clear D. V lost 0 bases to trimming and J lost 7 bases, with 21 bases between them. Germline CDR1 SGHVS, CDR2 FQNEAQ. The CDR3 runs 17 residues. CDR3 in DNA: TGTGCCAGCAGCTTAGCGCGAGGATTGGGTCCGGCGCGTGGCTACACCTTC. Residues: CASSLARGLGPARGYTF.

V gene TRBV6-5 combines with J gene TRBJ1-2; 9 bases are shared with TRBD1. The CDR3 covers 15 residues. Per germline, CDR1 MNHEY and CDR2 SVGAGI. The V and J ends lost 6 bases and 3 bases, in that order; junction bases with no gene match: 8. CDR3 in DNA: TGTGCCAGCAGAGAGGGGACAGGGAGGTACTATGGCTACACCTTC. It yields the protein CASREGTGRYYGYTF.

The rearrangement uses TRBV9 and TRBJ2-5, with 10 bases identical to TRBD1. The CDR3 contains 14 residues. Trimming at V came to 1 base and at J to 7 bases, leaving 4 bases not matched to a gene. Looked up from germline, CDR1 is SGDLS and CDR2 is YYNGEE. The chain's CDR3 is CASSVRDRGPTQYF. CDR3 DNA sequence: TGTGCCAGCAGCGTACGAGACAGGGGGCCGACCCAGTACTTC.

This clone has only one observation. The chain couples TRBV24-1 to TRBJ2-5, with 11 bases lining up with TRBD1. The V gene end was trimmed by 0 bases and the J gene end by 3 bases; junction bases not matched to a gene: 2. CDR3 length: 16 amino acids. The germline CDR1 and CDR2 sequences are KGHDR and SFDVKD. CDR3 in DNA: TGTGCCACCAGTGATTTGGGGACAGGGGGAAAAGAGACCCAGTACTTC. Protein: CATSDLGTGGKETQYF.

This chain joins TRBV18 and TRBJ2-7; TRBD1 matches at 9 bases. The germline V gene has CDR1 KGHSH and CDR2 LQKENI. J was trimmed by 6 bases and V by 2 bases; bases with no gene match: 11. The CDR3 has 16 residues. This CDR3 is CASSPARQGGAGEQYF. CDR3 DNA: TGTGCCAGCTCACCAGCTAGACAGGGGGGAGCTGGCGAGCAGTACTTC.

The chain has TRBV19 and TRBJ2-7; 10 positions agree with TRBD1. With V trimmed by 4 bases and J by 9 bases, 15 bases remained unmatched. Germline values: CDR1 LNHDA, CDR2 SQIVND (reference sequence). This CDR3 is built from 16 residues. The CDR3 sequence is CASSNPGTGEVRGQYF. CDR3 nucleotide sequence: TGTGCCAGTAGTAACCCCGGGACAGGGGAGGTACGCGGGCAGTACTTC.

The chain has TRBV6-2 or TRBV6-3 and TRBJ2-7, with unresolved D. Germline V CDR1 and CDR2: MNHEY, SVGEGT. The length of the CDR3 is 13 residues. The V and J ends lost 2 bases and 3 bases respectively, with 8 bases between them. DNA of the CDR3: TGTGCCAGCAGTTACCTGTCGGGCTACGAGCAGTACTTC. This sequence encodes CASSYLSGYEQYF.

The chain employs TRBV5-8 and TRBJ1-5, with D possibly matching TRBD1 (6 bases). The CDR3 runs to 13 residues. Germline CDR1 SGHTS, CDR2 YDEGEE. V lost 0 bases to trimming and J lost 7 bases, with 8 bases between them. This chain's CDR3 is CASSLGGTQPQHF. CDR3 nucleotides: TGTGCCAGCAGCTTGGGGGGGACACAGCCCCAGCATTTT.

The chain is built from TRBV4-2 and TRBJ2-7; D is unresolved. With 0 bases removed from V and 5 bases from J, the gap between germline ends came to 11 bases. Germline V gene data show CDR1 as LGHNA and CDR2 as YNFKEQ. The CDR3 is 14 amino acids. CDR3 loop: CASSQELGGHEQYF. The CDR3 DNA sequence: TGTGCCAGCAGCCAAGAGCTAGGTGGTCACGAGCAGTACTTC.

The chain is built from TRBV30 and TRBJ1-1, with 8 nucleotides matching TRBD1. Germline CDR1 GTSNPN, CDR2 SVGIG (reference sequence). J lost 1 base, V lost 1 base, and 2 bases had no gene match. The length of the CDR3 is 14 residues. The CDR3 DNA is TGTGCCTGGAGTGGACAGGGGAGGAACACTGAAGCTTTCTTT. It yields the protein CAWSGQGRNTEAFF.

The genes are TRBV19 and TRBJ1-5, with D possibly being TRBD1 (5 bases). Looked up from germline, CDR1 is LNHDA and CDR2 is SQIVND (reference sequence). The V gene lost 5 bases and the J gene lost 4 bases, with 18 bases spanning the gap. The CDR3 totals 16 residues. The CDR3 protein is CASSPTAGVKNQPQHF. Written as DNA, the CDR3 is TGTGCCAGTAGTCCCACTGCGGGGGTGAAAAATCAGCCCCAGCATTTT.

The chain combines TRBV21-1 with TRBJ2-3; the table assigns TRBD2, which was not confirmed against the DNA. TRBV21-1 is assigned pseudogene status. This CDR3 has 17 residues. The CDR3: CARTHPLAGMGTDTQYF. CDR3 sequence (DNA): TGTGCCAGAACCCACCCACTAGCGGGGATGGGCACAGATACGCAGTATTTT.

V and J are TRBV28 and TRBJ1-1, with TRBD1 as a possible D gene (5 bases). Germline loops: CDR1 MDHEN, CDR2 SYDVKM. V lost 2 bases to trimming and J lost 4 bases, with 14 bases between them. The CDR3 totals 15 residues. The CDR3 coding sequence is TGTGCCAGCAGTTTAAATTATGGGGCTAGCACTGAAGCTTTCTTT. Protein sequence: CASSLNYGASTEAFF.

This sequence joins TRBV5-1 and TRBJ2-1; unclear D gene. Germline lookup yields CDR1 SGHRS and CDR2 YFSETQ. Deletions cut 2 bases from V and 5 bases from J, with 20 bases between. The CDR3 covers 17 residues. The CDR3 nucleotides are TGCGCCAGCAGCTTATACCCCCTAGGTCAGCCAGACAATGAGCAGTTCTTC. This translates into CASSLYPLGQPDNEQFF.

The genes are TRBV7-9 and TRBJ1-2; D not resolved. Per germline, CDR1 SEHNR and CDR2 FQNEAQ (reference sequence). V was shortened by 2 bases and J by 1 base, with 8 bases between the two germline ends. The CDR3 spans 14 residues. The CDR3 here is CASSLSHGNYGYTF. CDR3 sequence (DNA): TGTGCCAGCAGCTTATCGCACGGTAACTATGGCTACACCTTC.

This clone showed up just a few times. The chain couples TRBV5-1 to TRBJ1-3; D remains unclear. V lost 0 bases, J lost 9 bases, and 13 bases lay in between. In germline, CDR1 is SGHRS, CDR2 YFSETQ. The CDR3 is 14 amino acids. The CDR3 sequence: CASSLGPRSSTIYF. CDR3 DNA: TGCGCCAGCAGCTTGGGTCCTCGCTCGAGCACCATATATTTT. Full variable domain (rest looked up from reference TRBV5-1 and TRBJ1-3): KAGVTQTPRYLIKTRGQQVTLSCSPISGHRSVSWYQQTPGQGLQFLFEYFSETQRNKGNFPGRFSGRQFSNSRSEMNVSTLELGDSALYLCASSLGPRSSTIYFGEGSWLTVV.

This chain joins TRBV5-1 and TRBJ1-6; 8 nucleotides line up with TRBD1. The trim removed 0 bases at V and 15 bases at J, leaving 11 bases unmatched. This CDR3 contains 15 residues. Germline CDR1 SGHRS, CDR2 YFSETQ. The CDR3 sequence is CASSLEGTGRKNLHF. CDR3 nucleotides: TGCGCCAGCAGCTTGGAGGGGACAGGCCGCAAGAACCTCCACTTT.

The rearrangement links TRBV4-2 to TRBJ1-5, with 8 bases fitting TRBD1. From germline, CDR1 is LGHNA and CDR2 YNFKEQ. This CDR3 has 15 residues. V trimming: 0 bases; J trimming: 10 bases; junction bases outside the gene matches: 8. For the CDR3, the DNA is TGTGCCAGCAGCCAAGACAGGGGGCGAGTTACCCCCCAGCATTTT. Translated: CASSQDRGRVTPQHF.

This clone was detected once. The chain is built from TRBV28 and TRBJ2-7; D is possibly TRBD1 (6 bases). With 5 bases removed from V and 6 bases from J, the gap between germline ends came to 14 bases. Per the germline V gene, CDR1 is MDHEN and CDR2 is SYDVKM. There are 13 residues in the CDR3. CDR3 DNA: TGTGCCAGCAGTATCGGGCAGGGGCTCGAGCAGTACTTC. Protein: CASSIGQGLEQYF.

This CDR3 reads CASSTRENTEAFF. The DNA for the CDR3 is TGTGCCAGCAGTACACGGGAGAACACTGAAGCTTTCTTT. The chain has TRBV6-5 and TRBJ1-1, with D unclear. CDR1 MNHEY and CDR2 SVGAGI come from the germline V gene. Trimming removed 5 bases from V and 1 base from J, with 8 bases in between. CDR3 length equals 13 residues.

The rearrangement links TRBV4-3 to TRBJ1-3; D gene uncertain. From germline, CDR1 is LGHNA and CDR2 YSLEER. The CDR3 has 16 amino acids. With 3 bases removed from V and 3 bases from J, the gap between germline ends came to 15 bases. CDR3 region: CASSQDIGLGGNTIYF. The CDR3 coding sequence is TGCGCCAGCAGCCAGGATATTGGACTCGGTGGAAACACCATATATTTT.

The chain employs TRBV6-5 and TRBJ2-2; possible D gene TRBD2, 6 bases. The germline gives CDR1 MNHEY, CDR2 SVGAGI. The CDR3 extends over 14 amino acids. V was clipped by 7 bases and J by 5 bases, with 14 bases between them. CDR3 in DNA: TGTGCCAGCATGGCGTCTCGGGGGACCGGGGAGCTGTTTTTT. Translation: CASMASRGTGELFF.

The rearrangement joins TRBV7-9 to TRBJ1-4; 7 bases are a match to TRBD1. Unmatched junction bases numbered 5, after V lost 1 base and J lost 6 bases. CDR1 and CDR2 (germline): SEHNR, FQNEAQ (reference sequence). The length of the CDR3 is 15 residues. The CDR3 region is CASSLDRGVDEKLFF. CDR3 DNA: TGTGCCAGCAGCTTAGACAGGGGTGTGGATGAAAAACTGTTTTTT. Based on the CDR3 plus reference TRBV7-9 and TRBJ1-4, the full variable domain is DTGVSQNPRHKITKRGQNVTFRCDPISEHNRLYWYRQTLGQGPEFLTYFQNEAQLEKSRLLSDRFSAERPKGSFSTLEIQRTEQGDSAMYLCASSLDRGVDEKLFFGSGTQLSVL.